The 27 T cell receptor beta chains below come from one sample, sequenced in a study of T-cell reconstitution after alpha-beta-depleted transplantation in children. The TCRbeta library incorporated unique molecular identifiers. TCRdb used MiXCR to reprocess the PCR reads, holding one entry per CDR3 protein. Altogether about 640,000 distinct CDR3 sequences are present, over 15% being singletons, with the ten largest covering 1.1%. This sample comprised PBMCs from the stem cell graft donor, obtained from the stem cell graft. The receptors shown here come from a human donor who donated a stem cell graft to a child with acute myeloid leukemia.

This clonotype was seen repeatedly, ten times or more. The chain's CDR3 is CASSCRPPEDGYTF. The CDR3, as DNA: TGTGCCAGCAGCTGCCGTCCTCCCGAAGATGGCTACACCTTC. The chain has TRBV7-6 and TRBJ1-2; D is uncertain. The germline V and J ends were trimmed by 4 bases and 6 bases, with 15 bases remaining between them. Germline CDR1 reads SGHVS; CDR2 reads FNYEAQ. The CDR3 spans 14 residues.

The chain carries TRBV20-1 and TRBJ2-7; the match to TRBD1 covers 9 bases. The CDR3 totals 12 residues. With 6 bases clipped from V and 3 bases from J, the junction kept 3 bases outside the gene matches. The germline V gene has CDR1 DFQATT and CDR2 SNEGSKA (reference sequence). CDR3 in DNA: TGCAGTGCCGCGGGACAGGGCTACGAGCAGTACGTC. As protein: CSAAGQGYEQYV.

The V call is TRBV6-1, the J call TRBJ2-7; maybe TRBD2 (5 bases). The V end was cut by 4 bases, the J end by 1 base, with 11 bases between. The CDR3 runs 14 residues. The germline CDR1 and CDR2 sequences are MNHNS and SASEGT. The CDR3 nucleotides are TGTGCCAGCAGTGGCCGGGGTGTATCCTACGAGCAGTACGTC. Its translation: CASSGRGVSYEQYV.

This clonotype was observed a few times. The chain couples TRBV11-2 to TRBJ1-1; TRBD1 matches 7 bases. The V gene's germline CDR1 is SGHAT and CDR2 FQNNGV. V gave up 5 bases and J gave up 0 bases; unmatched junction bases: 9. The length of the CDR3 is 16 residues. The DNA of the CDR3 is TGTGCCAGCAGCATAAAAGGGGGCTCCATGAACACTGAAGCTTTCTTT. Translation gives CASSIKGGSMNTEAFF.

The sample holds a few counts of this clonotype. The chain has TRBV5-5 and TRBJ2-3; 7 bases align to TRBD1. Per germline, CDR1 SGHKS and CDR2 YYEKEE (reference sequence). Losses at the gene ends were 4 bases for V and 4 bases for J; bases not matched to a gene: 9. CDR3 length equals 15 residues. DNA for the CDR3: TGTGCCAGCAGCGCACCCAACCAGGGGGCAGATACGCAGTATTTT. Encoded protein: CASSAPNQGADTQYF.

This chain links TRBV9 with TRBJ2-3, with D uncertain. V shed 4 bases and J shed 5 bases, with 14 bases lying between them. This CDR3 comprises 14 residues. Per the germline V gene, CDR1 is SGDLS and CDR2 is YYNGEE. The DNA for the CDR3 is TGTGCCAGCAGCACAGAAAAGGGAAGAGATACGCAGTATTTT. It encodes CASSTEKGRDTQYF.

J is TRBJ2-3 and V is TRBV20-1; no clear D gene. Trimming pared 6 bases from V and 4 bases from J, leaving 14 bases between. The CDR3 extends over 13 amino acids. Germline V lookup: CDR1 DFQATT, CDR2 SNEGSKA (reference sequence). The CDR3 sequence: CSALTGFADTQYF. The CDR3 DNA follows: TGCAGTGCCCTTACCGGATTCGCAGATACGCAGTATTTT.

This clonotype came up many times. The chain recombines TRBV20-1 with TRBJ2-5; 12 bases align to TRBD1. Germline lookup yields CDR1 DFQATT and CDR2 SNEGSKA (reference sequence). The V gene end was trimmed by 6 bases and the J gene end by 4 bases; junction bases not matched to a gene: 6. The CDR3 extends over 14 amino acids. The CDR3 reads CSARDRGLGETQYF. CDR3 bases: TGCAGTGCCAGGGACAGGGGGCTGGGAGAGACCCAGTACTTC.

The chain combines TRBV5-1 with TRBJ2-5; the D is unclear. Germline V gives CDR1 SGHRS, CDR2 YFSETQ. The CDR3 length is 15 residues. Trimming removed 1 base from V and 1 base from J, with 11 bases in between. The CDR3 here is CASSLNSALQETQYF. The CDR3 region has the DNA TGCGCCAGCAGCTTGAATTCCGCCCTCCAAGAGACCCAGTACTTC.

The rearrangement uses TRBV12-3 or TRBV12-4 and TRBJ2-7; the D is unclear. The V gene lost 3 bases and the J gene lost 1 base, with 7 bases spanning the gap. This CDR3 spans 13 amino acids. As DNA, the CDR3 is TGTGCCAGCAGTTTGAAACAGTCCTACGAGCAGTACTTC. It yields the protein CASSLKQSYEQYF.

This clonotype was recorded a few times. The J gene is TRBJ1-1, the V gene TRBV11-2; D is possibly TRBD1 (5 bases). The ends were cut back, 5 bases at V and 6 bases at J, with 10 bases in the middle. The CDR3 runs to 12 residues. The germline CDR1 and CDR2 sequences are SGHAT and FQNNGV. In nucleotides, the CDR3 is TGTGCCAGCAGCGGAGGGGATGCTGAAGCTTTCTTT. This codes for CASSGGDAEAFF.

This clonotype was seen ten or more times. The chain joins TRBV6-2 or TRBV6-3 to TRBJ1-4; D gene uncertain. The CDR3 is made up of 12 amino acids. The germline CDR1 and CDR2 sequences are MNHEY and SVGEGT. V gave up 2 bases and J gave up 8 bases, with 6 bases separating them. CDR3 amino acids: CASSYDGEKLFF. In nucleotides, the CDR3 is TGTGCCAGCAGTTACGACGGAGAAAAACTGTTTTTT.

This clonotype was seen ten or more times. This chain connects TRBV20-1 to TRBJ2-3; D tentatively fits TRBD1 or TRBD2 (6 bases each). CDR1 is DFQATT and CDR2 is SNEGSKA in the germline V gene (reference sequence). The V end was cut by 5 bases, the J end by 2 bases, with 14 bases between. The CDR3 totals 14 residues. The CDR3 sequence is CSAGGPGFTDTQYF. The CDR3 DNA follows: TGCAGTGCTGGGGGGCCGGGGTTCACAGATACGCAGTATTTT.

The chain recombines TRBV20-1 with TRBJ1-2, with 8 bases identical to TRBD1. Trimming took 3 bases from V and 7 from J; bases not matched to a gene: 4. Germline V gives CDR1 DFQATT, CDR2 SNEGSKA (reference sequence). This CDR3 region has 12 residues. The CDR3 sequence: CSASQTGGGYTF. CDR3 nucleotide sequence: TGCAGTGCTAGCCAAACAGGGGGTGGCTACACCTTC.

This chain links TRBV13 with TRBJ2-1; D is perhaps TRBD1 (5 bases). This CDR3 region has 17 residues. V lost 5 bases and J 3 bases, leaving 20 bases between the germline ends. Germline CDR1 PRHDT, CDR2 FYEKMQ (reference sequence). CDR3 protein: CASSPAGSARIYNEQFF. The CDR3 nucleotides are TGTGCCAGCAGCCCCGCAGGGTCGGCCCGTATCTACAATGAGCAGTTCTTC.

Points on this clonotype: Being one base from a much bigger clone, this may be a read error. The J gene is TRBJ2-1, the V gene TRBV4-2, with a possible D match to TRBD1 (5 bases). The V end lost 3 bases, the J end lost 8 bases, and 20 bases lay between the germline ends. CDR3 length: 16 residues. Germline V gene data show CDR1 as LGHNA and CDR2 as YNFKEQ. Written as DNA, the CDR3 is TGTGCCAGCAGCCACGATCACGGTTCTAGGGGTTATGAGCAGTTCTTC. It translates to CASSHDHGSRGYEQFF.

This chain links TRBV5-5 with TRBJ2-7, with D possibly matching TRBD1 (6 bases). Germline CDR1 is SGHKS and CDR2 is YYEKEE (reference sequence). The germline V and J ends were trimmed by 4 bases and 6 bases, with 14 bases remaining between them. CDR3 size: 13 residues. In DNA form, the CDR3 reads TGTGCCAGCAGCCCCCCCGGGACACCCGAGCAGTACTTC. This gives the protein CASSPPGTPEQYF.

The chain combines TRBV6-5 with TRBJ2-6, with TRBD1 identical over 7 bases. Germline CDR1 and CDR2: MNHEY and SVGAGI. Trimming at V came to 2 bases and at J to 2 bases, leaving 6 bases not matched to a gene. CDR3 length: 17 residues. CDR3 in amino acids: CASSYLVTGTGANVLTF. The CDR3 coding sequence is TGTGCCAGCAGTTACCTGGTGACAGGGACTGGGGCCAACGTCCTGACTTTC.

This clonotype was recorded many times. The chain has TRBV10-3 and TRBJ1-2, with a tentative D call TRBD1 (5 bases). The germline V gene encodes CDR1 ENHRY and CDR2 SYGVKD. The V end lost 0 bases, the J end lost 2 bases, and 10 bases lay between the germline ends. This CDR3 is 15 amino acids long. CDR3: CAISESGRQNYGYTF. The DNA for the CDR3 is TGTGCCATCAGTGAGTCCGGGCGACAGAACTATGGCTACACCTTC.

This clonotype was counted only a few times. The J gene is TRBJ2-5, the V gene TRBV11-2, with 7 positions matching TRBD1. The CDR3 totals 16 residues. The germline V gene has CDR1 SGHAT and CDR2 FQNNGV. With V trimmed by 4 bases and J by 5 bases, 13 bases remained unmatched. Here the CDR3 DNA reads TGTGCCAGCAGCTCCCGGTTGCAGGGGGACGCGGAGACCCAGTACTTC. Translating gives CASSSRLQGDAETQYF.

This clonotype has only a few counts. The rearrangement links TRBV11-2 to TRBJ2-7; tentatively, D is TRBD1 or TRBD2 (5 bases each). Germline V gene data show CDR1 as SGHAT and CDR2 as FQNNGV. With 1 base removed from V and 5 bases from J, the gap between germline ends came to 6 bases. The CDR3 has 12 amino acids. CDR3 nucleotide sequence: TGTGCCAGCAGCTTAGGGGGGAACGAGCAGTACGTC. It translates to CASSLGGNEQYV.

This clonotype came up many times. The chain combines TRBV12-3 or TRBV12-4 with TRBJ2-1, with 7 nucleotides matching TRBD1. This CDR3 is built from 15 residues. With V trimmed by 4 bases and J by 5 bases, 8 bases remained unmatched. The CDR3 nucleotides are TGTGCCAGCAGTTACTTCACAGGGGTTCACAATGAGCAGTTCTTC. Its translation: CASSYFTGVHNEQFF.

The V and J genes are TRBV9 and TRBJ2-2, with 10 bases that match TRBD2. The CDR3 totals 16 residues. Germline CDR1 is SGDLS and CDR2 is YYNGEE. V shed 2 bases, J shed 2 bases, and the junction held 3 bases outside the gene matches. The CDR3 loop is CASSVLAGVNTGELFF. Here the CDR3 DNA reads TGTGCCAGCAGCGTGCTAGCGGGGGTCAACACCGGGGAGCTGTTTTTT.

The sample holds a few counts of this clonotype. J is TRBJ2-1 and V is TRBV5-6, with D unclear. Germline values: CDR1 SGHDT, CDR2 YYEEEE. V dropped 2 bases and J dropped 7 bases, with 10 bases sitting between them. This CDR3 is built from 13 residues. The CDR3 loop is CASSLKPRNEQFF. The CDR3 nucleotides read TGTGCCAGCAGCTTAAAACCGAGAAATGAGCAGTTCTTC. The full variable domain, completed using reference TRBV5-6 and TRBJ2-1, is DAGVTQSPTHLIKTRGQQVTLRCSPKSGHDTVSWYQQALGQGPQFIFQYYEEEERQRGNFPDRFSGHQFPNYSSELNVNALLLGDSALYLCASSLKPRNEQFFGPGTRLTVL.

This clonotype was seen many times. The chain is built from TRBV20-1 and TRBJ1-1, with D unresolved. Germline lookup yields CDR1 DFQATT and CDR2 SNEGSKA (reference sequence). The CDR3 sequence is 14 residues long. Between the trimmed V and J ends, which lost 5 bases and 0 bases, there was a span of 13 bases. CDR3 amino acids: CSASYNQVNTEAFF. The CDR3 DNA reads as TGCAGTGCTTCATATAATCAGGTGAACACTGAAGCTTTCTTT.

The chain links TRBV2 to TRBJ1-5; D is undetermined. From germline, CDR1 is SNHLY and CDR2 FYNNEI. The CDR3 sequence is 15 residues long. V was cut by 2 bases and J by 9 bases, with 17 bases left in between. The CDR3 nucleotides read TGTGCCAGCAGTGAAACGAGGGCAGCCGTTGGGCCCCAGCATTTT. This encodes CASSETRAAVGPQHF.

Only a few counts were recorded for this clonotype. V and J are TRBV29-1 and TRBJ1-3; 8 bases map to TRBD1. Germline V gives CDR1 SQVTM, CDR2 ANQGSEA. The CDR3 loop spans 11 amino acids. The CDR3 here is CIGQGGNTIYF. CDR3 sequence (DNA): TGCATTGGACAGGGAGGAAACACCATATATTTT.